These T cell receptor beta chains were read from a single sample in a study of blood T cells in healthy people across ages. One entry per CDR3 protein results from TCRdb running MiXCR on the 5' RACE reads. This sample has 1,800,000 or so distinct CDR3 sequences, with approximately 40% found just once. Source material: blood. The receptors shown here come from a human donor in good health. CDR3s include the opening cysteine and the closing phenylalanine or tryptophan. Each record gives: D gene, clone size, J gene, V gene, CDR3 protein, CDR3 DNA. A D gene is named only where the DNA matches it firmly. Clone sizes are given selectively: once, few, many, or a class where the clone is expanded.

-	-	TRBJ1-2	TRBV4-3	CASSQVQEFYDYTF	TGCGCCAGCAGCCAAGTTCAGGAATTCTATGACTACACCTTC
-	-	TRBJ2-6	TRBV7-9	CASSFIPGANVLTF	TGTGCCAGCAGCTTCATTCCTGGGGCCAACGTCCTGACTTTC
-	-	TRBJ1-1	TRBV4-1	CASSQGPGVTEAFF	TGCGCCAGCAGCCAAGGACCGGGGGTCACTGAAGCTTTCTTT
-	many	TRBJ1-1	TRBV5-5	CASSLGLTEAFF	TGTGCCAGCAGCCTGGGACTGACTGAAGCTTTCTTT
TRBD2	few	TRBJ2-1	TRBV27	CASSLAGGTDNEQFF	TGTGCCAGCAGTTTAGCGGGGGGGACCGACAATGAGCAGTTCTTC
TRBD1	-	TRBJ2-1	TRBV5-6	CASSLFQGATYNEQFF	TGTGCCAGCAGCTTGTTTCAGGGGGCGACATACAATGAGCAGTTCTTC
TRBD1	-	TRBJ1-1	TRBV10-3	CAISDTLTWTGSDTPEAFF	TGTGCCATCAGTGACACCCTGACTTGGACAGGGTCGGATACTCCTGAAGCTTTCTTT
TRBD1	few	TRBJ1-2	TRBV3-1	CASSQGQGTPYGYTF	TGTGCCAGCAGCCAAGGACAGGGGACCCCCTATGGCTACACCTTC
-	-	TRBJ2-1	TRBV4-1	CASSQGRGPPNEQFF	TGCGCCAGCAGCCAAGGGCGGGGGCCCCCTAATGAGCAGTTCTTC
-	-	TRBJ2-5	TRBV4-1	CASSQEVAIQKTQYF	TGCGCCAGCAGCCAAGAAGTGGCGATTCAGAAGACCCAGTACTTC
-	few	TRBJ2-5	TRBV7-2	CASSLNRAQETQYF	TGTGCCAGCAGCTTGAACAGGGCGCAAGAGACCCAGTACTTC
-	-	TRBJ1-6	TRBV4-3	CASSQDLGAGIGSPLHF	TGCGCCAGCAGCCAAGATCTTGGCGCAGGGATCGGGTCACCCCTCCACTTT
TRBD2	few	TRBJ2-7	TRBV7-8	CASSPGGFSYEQYF	TGTGCCAGCAGCCCCGGGGGGTTCTCCTACGAGCAGTACTTC
TRBD1	-	TRBJ2-5	TRBV12-3/TRBV12-4	CASSLGQGAYNEQYF	TGTGCCAGCAGTCTGGGACAGGGCGCCTACAATGAGCAGTACTTC
TRBD2	-	TRBJ2-1	TRBV12-3/TRBV12-4	CATIHGGGDSYNEQFF	TGTGCCACCATTCATGGCGGGGGGGATTCCTACAATGAGCAGTTCTTC
TRBD2	-	TRBJ2-1	TRBV10-3	CAIKTSGGAVNEQFF	TGTGCCATCAAGACTAGCGGGGGGGCCGTCAATGAGCAGTTCTTC
-	-	TRBJ1-3	TRBV3-1	CASSRSGGPLSGNTIYF	TGTGCCAGCAGCCGATCGGGAGGCCCCCTCTCTGGAAACACCATATATTTT
-	few	TRBJ1-2	TRBV28	CASSFPDTMEGGYTF	TGTGCCAGCAGTTTTCCGGATACTATGGAGGGTGGCTACACCTTC
TRBD2	few	TRBJ2-3	TRBV10-3	CAISEYAGGRTDTQYF	TGTGCCATCAGTGAATATGCGGGGGGCCGTACAGATACGCAGTATTTT
-	-	TRBJ1-2	TRBV29-1	CSVETSLPGDYGYTF	TGCAGCGTTGAAACCAGTCTCCCTGGGGACTATGGCTACACCTTC
-	-	TRBJ2-7	TRBV3-1	CASSQDQTRSSYEQYF	TGTGCCAGCAGCCAAGACCAGACTAGAAGCTCCTACGAGCAGTACTTC
TRBD1	few	TRBJ1-6	TRBV5-1	CASSPQQGTASPLHF	TGCGCCAGCAGCCCCCAACAGGGGACCGCCTCACCCCTCCACTTT
TRBD1	once	TRBJ1-1	TRBV5-1	CASSFTGAAEAFF	TGCGCCAGCAGCTTTACAGGGGCCGCTGAAGCTTTCTTT
-	few	TRBJ1-5	TRBV20-1	CSARVSGWADPYSNQPQHF	TGCAGTGCTAGAGTCTCCGGTTGGGCGGATCCTTATAGCAATCAGCCCCAGCATTTT
-	-	TRBJ2-7	TRBV6-5	CASSYRRVGGAVRTYEQYF	TGTGCCAGCAGTTACCGGAGGGTGGGGGGCGCGGTCCGAACCTACGAGCAGTACTTC
-	-	TRBJ2-3	TRBV6-2/TRBV6-3	CASAGTNPADTQYF	TGTGCCAGCGCCGGGACCAACCCCGCAGATACGCAGTATTTT
-	-	TRBJ2-5	TRBV29-1	CSASRGAIFQETQYF	TGCAGCGCTTCACGGGGGGCGATTTTCCAAGAGACCCAGTACTTC
-	-	TRBJ2-1	TRBV2	CASSRPDRFNEQFF	TGTGCCAGCAGCCGCCCGGACAGATTCAATGAGCAGTTCTTC
TRBD1	-	TRBJ2-6	TRBV12-3/TRBV12-4	CASSPSGTVRSGANVLTF	TGTGCCAGCAGTCCCTCCGGGACAGTTCGCTCTGGGGCCAACGTCCTGACTTTC
TRBD1	-	TRBJ1-6	TRBV7-9	CASSFQKPGQGQSPLHF	TGTGCCAGCAGCTTCCAAAAACCGGGACAGGGGCAGTCACCCCTCCACTTT
-	-	TRBJ1-2	TRBV4-1	CASSPERGWDGYTF	TGCGCCAGCAGCCCGGAAAGAGGGTGGGATGGCTACACCTTC
-	-	TRBJ2-1	TRBV7-2	CASSLAAGLNEQFF	TGTGCCAGCAGCTTAGCGGCGGGGCTGAATGAGCAGTTCTTC
TRBD1	few	TRBJ1-2	TRBV28	CASRPGGRYGYTF	TGTGCCAGCAGGCCAGGGGGACGCTATGGCTACACCTTC
-	few	TRBJ2-5	TRBV20-1	CSATRRWLVGGETQYF	TGCAGTGCCACCCGAAGATGGCTAGTGGGGGGAGAGACCCAGTACTTC
TRBD2	-	TRBJ2-1	TRBV6-4	CASSEKRGVWNEQFF	TGTGCCAGCAGTGAAAAGCGGGGGGTATGGAATGAGCAGTTCTTC
TRBD2	-	TRBJ2-1	TRBV24-1	CATSGVERGGYNEQFF	TGTGCCACCAGTGGAGTCGAGCGGGGGGGCTACAATGAGCAGTTCTTC
-	-	TRBJ1-2	TRBV6-2/TRBV6-3	CASKRTDDYGYTF	TGTGCCAGCAAACGGACAGACGACTATGGCTACACCTTC
TRBD1	once	TRBJ2-2	TRBV10-3	CAISDDRVELFF	TGTGCCATCAGTGACGACAGGGTCGAGCTGTTTTTT
TRBD2	many	TRBJ2-1	TRBV11-2	CASSPLAGPNEQFF	TGTGCCAGCAGCCCCTTAGCGGGGCCAAATGAGCAGTTCTTC
-	many	TRBJ2-7	TRBV29-1	CSVVGIRGLGSYEQYF	TGCAGCGTTGTAGGCATCCGAGGGTTGGGGTCCTACGAGCAGTACTTC
-	-	TRBJ2-7	TRBV14	CASSRLGLSEQYF	TGTGCCAGCAGCCGTTTGGGGCTTTCCGAGCAGTACTTC
TRBD1	-	TRBJ1-2	TRBV29-1	CSANTGGYGYTF	TGCAGCGCCAATACAGGGGGCTATGGCTACACCTTC
-	-	TRBJ1-2	TRBV9	CASTTALTLGYGYTF	TGTGCCAGCACAACGGCCCTAACGCTCGGCTATGGCTACACCTTC
-	-	TRBJ2-5	TRBV4-3	CASSQDGGQKETQYF	TGCGCCAGCAGCCAAGATGGTGGGCAGAAAGAGACCCAGTACTTC
-	-	TRBJ2-3	TRBV5-1	CASSLRSSRGTDTQYF	TGCGCCAGCAGCTTGAGGTCCTCAAGGGGCACAGATACGCAGTATTTT
TRBD1	once	TRBJ2-1	TRBV20-1	CSARERQGSPYSEQFF	TGCAGTGCTAGAGAAAGACAGGGAAGCCCCTACAGTGAGCAGTTCTTC
TRBD1	-	TRBJ1-5	TRBV20-1	CSARRAGGNQPQHF	TGCAGTGCTAGGAGGGCAGGGGGGAATCAGCCCCAGCATTTT
-	few	TRBJ2-7	TRBV7-2	CASSTGTHYEQYF	TGTGCCAGCAGCACCGGGACACACTACGAGCAGTACTTC
TRBD2	few	TRBJ2-5	TRBV5-6	CASSLALAGGRETQYF	TGTGCCAGCAGCTTGGCACTAGCGGGGGGGCGTGAGACCCAGTACTTC
TRBD1	-	TRBJ1-1	TRBV13	CASSPGGRGRAFF	TGTGCCAGCAGCCCAGGGGGCAGGGGGAGAGCTTTCTTT
-	many	TRBJ1-6	TRBV4-3	CASSQGSEQFYNSPLHF	TGCGCCAGCAGCCAAGGTTCGGAACAATTCTATAATTCACCCCTCCACTTT
TRBD2	-	TRBJ2-2	TRBV6-5	CASSYPPSGRSNTGELFF	TGTGCCAGCAGTTACCCGCCTAGCGGGCGTTCGAACACCGGGGAGCTATTTTTT
-	-	TRBJ2-1	TRBV7-2	CASTAANEQFF	TGTGCCAGCACCGCTGCGAATGAGCAGTTCTTC
-	few	TRBJ2-1	TRBV5-6	CASSLGAVGRAHPREFF	TGCGCCAGCAGCTTGGGCGCGGTGGGCAGGGCTCACCCTCGAGAGTTCTTC